These 14 T cell receptor beta chains came from one sample sequenced in a study of PD-1 blockade in classical Hodgkin lymphoma. The repertoire was sequenced with immunoSEQ multiplex PCR; TCRdb's copy has only in-frame clones and lacks some. Altogether 20,000 to 25,000 clones are present, roughly 94% being singletons, with the ten largest covering approximately 3.6%. Time point specified: newly diagnosed, previously untreated cHL patient sample. The specimen was peripheral blood mononuclear cells (PBMCs). The receptors stem from a human donor with classical Hodgkin lymphoma.

The chain links TRBV5-1 to TRBJ2-1; TRBD1 matches 10 bases. Germline-derived CDR1 and CDR2 are SGHRS and YFSETQ. Trimming cost V 0 bases and J 4 bases; bases outside gene matches: 16. This CDR3 region has 20 residues. The CDR3 is CASSLDQGQGRKNYYNEQFF. The CDR3 DNA is TGCGCCAGCAGCTTGGATCAGGGACAGGGGCGAAAAAATTATTACAATGAGCAGTTCTTC.

The CDR3 here is CASSFPLRGQGSNYGYTF. CDR3 nucleotides: TGTGCCAGCAGTTTCCCCCTTCGCGGACAGGGATCTAACTATGGCTACACCTTC. The chain links TRBV28 to TRBJ1-2, with TRBD1 identical over 8 bases. Trimming took 3 bases from V and 0 from J; bases not matched to a gene: 12. The germline V gene has CDR1 MDHEN and CDR2 SYDVKM. The CDR3 is 18 amino acids.

This chain links TRBV28 with TRBJ1-1; 7 nucleotides match TRBD1. The J segment lost 3 bases and the V segment lost 8 bases, leaving 12 bases of the junction unmatched. Germline CDR1 MDHEN, CDR2 SYDVKM. There are 15 residues in the CDR3. In DNA, the CDR3 is TGTGCCAGCTCCCTCTCAGGACAGGCGGACACTGAAGCTTTCTTT. It is translated as CASSLSGQADTEAFF.

V gene TRBV5-1 combines with J gene TRBJ2-1; D remains ambiguous. CDR3 length equals 16 residues. Germline V gene sequence: CDR1 SGHRS, CDR2 YFSETQ. Trimming removed 0 bases from V and 10 bases from J, with 20 bases in between. The CDR3 region has the DNA TGCGCCAGCAGCTTGGCCGTCGGGTGGTCGGGTTCCGAGCAGTTCTTC. It specifies CASSLAVGWSGSEQFF. Supplemented by reference TRBV5-1 and TRBJ2-1, the full variable domain reads KAGVTQTPRYLIKTRGQQVTLSCSPISGHRSVSWYQQTPGQGLQFLFEYFSETQRNKGNFPGRFSGRQFSNSRSEMNVSTLELGDSALYLCASSLAVGWSGSEQFFGPGTRLTVL.

The V gene is TRBV7-6, the J gene TRBJ2-2; perhaps TRBD2 as D (5 bases). The CDR3 length is 15 residues. Deletions cut 4 bases from V and 6 bases from J, with 15 bases between. Germline V gene sequence: CDR1 SGHVS, CDR2 FNYEAQ. The CDR3 nucleotides read TGTGCCAGCAGCTCCTCCCGAGGGCGGGCCGGGGAGCTGTTTTTT. It codes for CASSSSRGRAGELFF.

Only one count was recorded for this clone. CDR3 nucleotide sequence: TGTGCCAGCAGCCCCCAGGGGGAAAACAATGAGCAGTTCTTC. Translated, it gives CASSPQGENNEQFF. The chain joins TRBV21-1 to TRBJ2-1; the D call of TRBD1 is as the table states it, not checked on the DNA. TRBV21-1 is labeled a pseudogene. The CDR3 sequence is 14 residues long.

The J gene is TRBJ2-7, the V gene TRBV7-6; a possible D gene is TRBD2 (5 bases). Germline loops: CDR1 SGHVS, CDR2 FNYEAQ. Trimming stripped 3 bases from V and 4 bases from J, with 13 bases between. CDR3 size: 14 residues. CDR3 nucleotide sequence: TGTGCCAGCAGCTTTCCCCCGGAGGTTTACGAGCAGTACTTC. This gives the protein CASSFPPEVYEQYF.

CDR3 sequence (DNA): TGTGCCAGCACTCCGTCGGCGGGAGATGTGGAGACCCAGTACTTC. This encodes CASTPSAGDVETQYF. The chain recombines TRBV9 with TRBJ2-5; 7 bases align to TRBD2. Germline loops: CDR1 SGDLS, CDR2 YYNGEE. Germline trimming cut 6 bases from V and 5 bases from J; bases unmatched to any gene: 13. This CDR3 has 15 residues.

This clone was seen a single time. CDR3 coding DNA: TGTGCTAGTGGTTTTCCCCCTCGGGGGTTGGGTAATCAGCCCCAGCATTTT. It is translated as CASGFPPRGLGNQPQHF. J is TRBJ1-5 and V is TRBV12-5, with D possibly TRBD1 on 5 matching bases. CDR1 and CDR2 (germline): LGHNT, FRNRAP. V shed 3 bases and J shed 4 bases, with 19 bases lying between them. CDR3 length equals 17 residues.

J is TRBJ2-3 and V is TRBV5-1; D is ambiguous. Deletions cut 1 base from V and 6 bases from J, with 9 bases between. Looked up from germline, CDR1 is SGHRS and CDR2 is YFSETQ. CDR3 length equals 13 residues. CDR3 in DNA: TGCGCCAGCAGCTTGACCCATCGGGATACGCAGTATTTT. Amino acid sequence: CASSLTHRDTQYF.

This chain uses TRBV29-1 with TRBJ2-7, with a possible D match to TRBD1 (6 bases). The V end was cut by 2 bases, the J end by 5 bases, with 13 bases between. The CDR3 contains 13 residues. Germline CDR1 reads SQVTM; CDR2 reads ANQGSEA. Written as DNA, the CDR3 is TGCAGCGTTGAAATGGGGGCGTACCACGAGCAGTACTTC. Its translation is CSVEMGAYHEQYF.

This clone appeared a single time. The chain employs TRBV9 and TRBJ2-2, with D maybe TRBD2 (5 bases). This CDR3 contains 13 residues. Looked up from germline, CDR1 is SGDLS and CDR2 is YYNGEE. Trimming cost V 2 bases and J 5 bases, with 7 bases left between them. The CDR3 DNA follows: TGTGCCAGCAGCGTTCGGGGAACCGGGGAGCTGTTTTTT. The encoded protein is CASSVRGTGELFF.

The chain combines TRBV4-3 with TRBJ2-2; 10 nucleotides line up with TRBD2. Germline CDR1 LGHNA, CDR2 YSLEER. J gave up 2 bases and V 5 bases, and 5 bases lay outside the gene matches. The CDR3 totals 16 residues. Written as DNA, the CDR3 is TGCGCCAGCAGCTTCGGACTAGCGGACAACACCGGGGAGCTGTTTTTT. Protein sequence: CASSFGLADNTGELFF.

The chain recombines TRBV5-6 with TRBJ2-7, with D perhaps given as TRBD1 or TRBD2 (6 bases each). This CDR3 is built from 14 residues. Germline V lookup: CDR1 SGHDT, CDR2 YYEEEE. With 4 bases removed from V and 8 bases from J, the gap between germline ends came to 19 bases. CDR3 bases: TGTGCCAGCAGCCCTAGGGGGGCCCCTGTCCAGCAGTACTTC. Amino acids: CASSPRGAPVQQYF.